Here is one TCR beta chain with its context. Antigen specificity is unknown. The CDR3 runs 14 residues. Trimming shortened V by 2 bases and J by 0 bases, and 8 bases separated the two germline ends. CDR1 is LNHNV and CDR2 is YYDKDF in the germline V gene (reference sequence). PCR primers comprised 60 Vbeta and 13 Jbeta primers. Sequencing used immunoSEQ multiplex PCR; TCRdb keeps in-frame clones, though not all of them. The table lists around 140,000 clones, 76% of them singletons. The data derive from a study of cytomegalovirus exposure and HLA in healthy donors. The study, taken as a whole, reports: Reports indicate that TCR beta sequences accurately predicted the HLA-A and HLA-B alleles of most subjects.

The sample consisted of PBMCs. The origin of this receptor is a female donor in good health and CMV-seropositive. The chain combines TRBV15 with TRBJ2-7; D gene unclear. The CDR3 reads CATSRSPSSYEQYF. CDR3 sequence (DNA): TGTGCCACCAGCAGATCCCCGAGCTCCTACGAGCAGTACTTC.